These 24 T cell receptor beta chains were sequenced from one sample in a study of blood T cell repertoires in COVID-19. The repertoire was sequenced with immunoSEQ multiplex PCR; TCRdb's copy has only in-frame clones and lacks some. The table shows some 110,000 clones, with approximately 87% occurring only once. The material sequenced was peripheral blood. Receptors originate from a man in his fifties with acute or convalescent COVID-19.

The gene calls are TRBV12-3 or TRBV12-4 and TRBJ1-1, with D unclear. The CDR3 contains 13 residues. The V end lost 3 bases, the J end lost 0 bases, and 5 bases lay between the germline ends. CDR3 region: CASSLAMNTEAFF. The CDR3 DNA follows: TGTGCCAGCAGTTTGGCCATGAACACTGAAGCTTTCTTT.

V is TRBV4-1 and J is TRBJ1-3; D perhaps matches TRBD1 (5 bases). The CDR3 consists of 19 residues. V lost 0 bases to trimming and J lost 0 bases, with 18 bases between them. CDR1 is MGHRA, CDR2 YSYEKL, per germline. The CDR3 DNA is TGCGCCAGCAGCCAAGATCCTTTGGACACAATCTCCTCTGGAAACACCATATATTTT. As protein: CASSQDPLDTISSGNTIYF.

The chain links TRBV19 to TRBJ1-5; D uncertain. Trimming cost V 2 bases and J 5 bases, with 7 bases left between them. The germline V gene encodes CDR1 LNHDA and CDR2 SQIVND (reference sequence). The CDR3 is 13 residues long. This CDR3 reads CASSIQVDQPQHF. DNA for the CDR3: TGTGCCAGTAGTATACAGGTGGATCAGCCCCAGCATTTT.

In regard to this clone: This CDR3 is also generated by other DNA sequences in the sample. This sequence joins TRBV5-1 and TRBJ1-3, with D hard to call. The germline V and J ends were trimmed by 0 bases and 0 bases, with 4 bases remaining between them. The germline CDR1 and CDR2 sequences are SGHRS and YFSETQ. The CDR3 runs 14 residues. The CDR3 DNA follows: TGCGCCAGCAGCTTGGGCAGCTCTGGAAACACCATATATTTT. Residues: CASSLGSSGNTIYF.

The chain links TRBV19 to TRBJ1-1, with 7 bases fitting TRBD1. This CDR3 is 13 amino acids long. CDR1 is LNHDA, CDR2 SQIVND, per germline (reference sequence). J lost 6 bases, V lost 6 bases, and 7 bases had no gene match. CDR3 region: CASRNTGEAEAFF. CDR3 nucleotide sequence: TGTGCCAGTAGGAATACAGGGGAGGCTGAAGCTTTCTTT.

The chain recombines TRBV7-6 with TRBJ2-7; the match to TRBD2 covers 15 bases. Germline V gene data show CDR1 as SGHVS and CDR2 as FNYEAQ. There are 16 residues in the CDR3. Trimming removed 2 bases from V and 9 bases from J; junction bases left unmatched: 8. The CDR3 sequence is CASSLYPGLAGGRQYF. The DNA of the CDR3 is TGTGCCAGCAGCTTATACCCGGGACTAGCGGGAGGAAGGCAGTACTTC. The whole variable domain, filled in from reference TRBV7-6 and TRBJ2-7, reads GAGVSQSPRYKVTKRGQDVALRCDPISGHVSLYWYRQALGQGPEFLTYFNYEAQQDKSGLPNDRFSAERPEGSISTLTIQRTEQRDSAMYRCASSLYPGLAGGRQYFGPGTRLTVT.

The chain is built from TRBV30 and TRBJ2-7, with a possible D match to TRBD1 (6 bases). Germline loops: CDR1 GTSNPN, CDR2 SVGIG (reference sequence). The CDR3 runs 15 residues. V was cut by 0 bases and J by 4 bases, with 16 bases left in between. In DNA, the CDR3 is TGTGCCTGGAGTGTGGGGGCTCCGGGGAAGTACGAGCAGTACTTC. Translating it yields CAWSVGAPGKYEQYF.

The chain employs TRBV2 and TRBJ2-7, with 15 bases lining up with TRBD2. Germline V lookup: CDR1 SNHLY, CDR2 FYNNEI. Trimming cost V 7 bases and J 5 bases; bases outside gene matches: 9. The CDR3 covers 16 residues. CDR3 bases: TGTGCCAGCACGAGGACTAGCGGGAGGGCCCTCAACGAGCAGTACTTC. Translation gives CASTRTSGRALNEQYF.

V is TRBV5-1 and J is TRBJ2-7; 7 nucleotides agree with TRBD1. There are 14 residues in the CDR3. Germline V CDR1 and CDR2: SGHRS, YFSETQ. J lost 2 bases, V lost 3 bases, and 5 bases had no gene match. CDR3 sequence (DNA): TGCGCCAGCAGCTACGGACAGGCAACCTACGAGCAGTACTTC. Amino acid sequence: CASSYGQATYEQYF. Full variable domain (missing parts from reference TRBV5-1 and TRBJ2-7): KAGVTQTPRYLIKTRGQQVTLSCSPISGHRSVSWYQQTPGQGLQFLFEYFSETQRNKGNFPGRFSGRQFSNSRSEMNVSTLELGDSALYLCASSYGQATYEQYFGPGTRLTVT.

The genes are TRBV19 and TRBJ2-3, with D perhaps TRBD2 (6 bases). The V gene lost 5 bases and the J gene lost 2 bases, with 14 bases spanning the gap. The CDR3 has 15 residues. Germline-derived CDR1 and CDR2 are LNHDA and SQIVND (reference sequence). The CDR3 bases are TGTGCCAGTAGTCCCACGGGGGTTTCCACAGATACGCAGTATTTT. Encoded protein: CASSPTGVSTDTQYF.

The chain couples TRBV21-1 to TRBJ2-7; TRBD2 reflects the table's D call only, with no check against the DNA. TRBV21-1 is a documented pseudogene. The CDR3 runs to 19 residues. CDR3 residues: CASSKHYLGGDQESYEQYF. As DNA, the CDR3 is TGTGCCAGCAGCAAACACTACCTCGGGGGGGATCAAGAGTCCTACGAGCAGTACTTC.

This clone has only one observation. The chain links TRBV23-1 to TRBJ1-1, with TRBD1 matching 8 bases. TRBV23-1 is an ORF, with its function uncertain. CDR3 size: 14 residues. The V gene end was trimmed by 6 bases and the J gene end by 2 bases; junction bases not matched to a gene: 5. The CDR3 DNA is TGCGCCAGCAGCTACAGGGGGTATAACACTGAAGCTTTCTTT. Encoded protein: CASSYRGYNTEAFF.

CDR3 sequence reads: CASSIPGLPYEQYF. As DNA, the CDR3 is TGTGCCAGCAGCATCCCGGGACTCCCCTACGAGCAGTACTTC. The chain carries TRBV7-9 and TRBJ2-7; D is possibly TRBD2 (6 bases). The CDR3 totals 14 residues. Looked up from germline, CDR1 is SEHNR and CDR2 is FQNEAQ (reference sequence). Trimming removed 5 bases at V and 2 bases at J, with 13 bases between. The full variable domain, completed using reference TRBV7-9 and TRBJ2-7, is DTGVSQNPRHKITKRGQNVTFRCDPISEHNRLYWYRQTLGQGPEFLTYFQNEAQLEKSRLLSDRFSAERPKGSFSTLEIQRTEQGDSAMYLCASSIPGLPYEQYFGPGTRLTVT.

The chain has TRBV24-1 and TRBJ2-2; 8 bases map to TRBD1. J was trimmed by 3 bases and V by 3 bases; bases with no gene match: 5. Germline lookup yields CDR1 KGHDR and CDR2 SFDVKD. The length of the CDR3 is 16 residues. This chain's CDR3 is CATSDAGTGDTGELFF. The DNA of the CDR3 is TGTGCCACCAGTGATGCCGGGACAGGTGACACCGGGGAGCTGTTTTTT.

This clone was detected only a few times. V is TRBV11-2 and J is TRBJ2-1, with 15 bases that match TRBD2. The CDR3 is 17 amino acids. CDR1 is SGHAT and CDR2 is FQNNGV in the germline V gene. V lost 5 bases and J lost 9; bases outside the gene matches: 11. The CDR3 bases are TGTGCCAGCAGCGCGAAGGGACTAGCGGGAGGCGTGGGTGAGCAGTTCTTC. It encodes CASSAKGLAGGVGEQFF.

J is TRBJ1-5 and V is TRBV7-2, with D perhaps matching TRBD1 (6 bases). Germline V gene sequence: CDR1 SGHTA, CDR2 FQGNSA. The CDR3 runs 12 residues. Trimming shortened V by 5 bases and J by 7 bases, and 9 bases separated the two germline ends. CDR3 DNA sequence: TGTGCCAGCAGCCTAAGGGGGCAGCCCCAGCATTTT. As protein: CASSLRGQPQHF.

The chain links TRBV2 to TRBJ1-3; D unclear. Trimming left V 6 bases short and J 0 bases short, with 9 bases between. CDR3 length: 14 amino acids. CDR1 and CDR2 (germline): SNHLY, FYNNEI. This chain's CDR3 is CASSLESSGNTIYF. The CDR3 DNA is TGTGCCAGCAGCCTGGAGAGCTCTGGAAACACCATATATTTT. The complete variable domain, with remaining parts taken from reference TRBV2 and TRBJ1-3, reads EPEVTQTPSHQVTQMGQEVILRCVPISNHLYFYWYRQILGQKVEFLVSFYNNEISEKSEIFDDQFSVERPDGSNFTLKIRSTKLEDSAMYFCASSLESSGNTIYFGEGSWLTVV.

V and J are TRBV15 and TRBJ2-2, with D hard to call. Germline loops: CDR1 LNHNV, CDR2 YYDKDF (reference sequence). V lost 4 bases and J 1 base, leaving 7 bases between the germline ends. The length of the CDR3 is 14 residues. The CDR3 nucleotides read TGTGCCACCAGCAAGGCTAGGAACACCGGGGAGCTGTTTTTT. Translating it yields CATSKARNTGELFF.

This rearrangement joins TRBV11-3 to TRBJ2-5; 8 bases are shared with TRBD2. V shed 8 bases and J 1 base; nucleotides not matched to a gene: 9. In germline, CDR1 is SGHNT, CDR2 YENEEA. This CDR3 is built from 15 residues. This CDR3 is CASSFRAGGQETQYF. The CDR3 region has the DNA TGTGCCAGCTCCTTTCGGGCGGGAGGCCAAGAGACCCAGTACTTC.

The chain links TRBV28 to TRBJ2-6; no reliable D call. Trimming took off 4 bases at V and 0 bases at J, with 7 bases between the two ends. Germline V CDR1 and CDR2: MDHEN, SYDVKM. CDR3 size: 15 residues. Here the CDR3 reads CASSSSYSGANVLTF. Written as DNA, the CDR3 is TGTGCCAGCAGTTCCTCCTACTCTGGGGCCAACGTCCTGACTTTC.

The genes are TRBV10-3 and TRBJ2-1; weak D call: TRBD1 (6 bases). The CDR3 spans 13 residues. The V and J ends lost 10 bases and 7 bases respectively, with 17 bases between them. Per germline, CDR1 ENHRY and CDR2 SYGVKD. CDR3 sequence (DNA): TGTGCCACCAAGGGGGTTTCTGGGAATGAGCAGTTCTTC. Protein product: CATKGVSGNEQFF.

V is TRBV7-6 and J is TRBJ2-3; the D is unclear. CDR3 length: 15 amino acids. The germline V and J ends were trimmed by 5 bases and 0 bases, with 12 bases remaining between them. CDR1 and CDR2 from the germline V gene are SGHVS and FNYEAQ. The CDR3 sequence: CASSPGGSSTDTQYF. Written as DNA, the CDR3 is TGTGCCAGCAGCCCCGGCGGATCTAGCACAGATACGCAGTATTTT.

The chain is built from TRBV28 and TRBJ2-1, with 12 bases identical to TRBD2. Germline V gives CDR1 MDHEN, CDR2 SYDVKM. V shed 6 bases and J 3 bases; nucleotides not matched to a gene: 15. CDR3 length: 19 residues. The CDR3 DNA reads as TGTGCCAGCAGCTCCGGGACTAGCGGGCGATCGATGGTCTACAATGAGCAGTTCTTC. It yields the protein CASSSGTSGRSMVYNEQFF.

The chain carries TRBV6-5 and TRBJ1-6; TRBD1 aligns across 7 bases. Germline lookup yields CDR1 MNHEY and CDR2 SVGAGI. Germline trimming cut 6 bases from V and 9 bases from J; bases unmatched to any gene: 8. The CDR3 has 14 amino acids. CDR3 sequence reads: CASRRTGPSSPLHF. CDR3 in DNA: TGTGCCAGCAGAAGGACAGGACCCTCTTCACCCCTCCACTTT.